Presented here are 15 T cell receptor beta chains from one specimen sequenced in a study of blood T cell repertoires in COVID-19. Method: immunoSEQ multiplex PCR; TCRdb's copy keeps in-frame clones and lacks some. Of approximately 110,000 clones listed, about 75% were seen once; the top ten hold approximately 6.3%. Sequenced: peripheral blood. These receptors came from a man older than 75 with acute or convalescent COVID-19.

The rearrangement links TRBV18 to TRBJ1-5, with TRBD1 identical over 8 bases. This CDR3 spans 15 amino acids. Trimming took 2 bases from V and 4 from J; bases not matched to a gene: 4. The germline V gene has CDR1 KGHSH and CDR2 LQKENI. Written as DNA, the CDR3 is TGTGCCAGCTCACCAACGAGGACAGGGAATCAGCCCCAGCATTTT. Protein: CASSPTRTGNQPQHF. Filled out from reference TRBV18 and TRBJ1-5, the complete variable domain reads NAGVMQNPRHLVRRRGQEARLRCSPMKGHSHVYWYRQLPEEGLKFMVYLQKENIIDESGMPKERFSAEFPKEGPSILRIQQVVRGDSAAYFCASSPTRTGNQPQHFGDGTRLSIL.

The chain is built from TRBV29-1 and TRBJ1-1, with D perhaps TRBD1 (6 bases). Per the germline V gene, CDR1 is SQVTM and CDR2 is ANQGSEA. Between the trimmed V and J ends, which lost 7 bases and 0 bases, there was a span of 9 bases. The CDR3 contains 12 residues. The CDR3 DNA reads as TGCAGCGGAGGACAGTTGAACACTGAAGCTTTCTTT. Its translation is CSGGQLNTEAFF.

The CDR3 nucleotides are TGTGCCACGCTCCCCGGGACTAGCGGGACCTACGAGCAGTACTTC. This encodes CATLPGTSGTYEQYF. This sequence joins TRBV10-3 and TRBJ2-7, with 13 positions matching TRBD2. Germline V CDR1 and CDR2: ENHRY, SYGVKD. This CDR3 is built from 15 residues. Trimming at V came to 10 bases and at J to 2 bases, leaving 8 bases not matched to a gene.

In this sample, this clone turned up a few times. The chain joins TRBV2 to TRBJ2-7; maybe TRBD1 (6 bases). Trimming took 6 bases from V and 0 from J, leaving 12 bases between them. This CDR3 contains 14 residues. The germline CDR1 and CDR2 sequences are SNHLY and FYNNEI. The CDR3 protein is CASRPDRHSYEQYF. The CDR3 bases are TGTGCCAGCAGACCGGACAGACACTCCTACGAGCAGTACTTC.

This rearrangement joins TRBV6-6 to TRBJ2-5, with a weak D call TRBD2 (6 bases). Germline lookup yields CDR1 MNHNY and CDR2 SVGAGI (reference sequence). V shed 2 bases and J shed 5 bases, with 6 bases lying between them. This CDR3 region has 12 residues. CDR3 DNA sequence: TGTGCCAGCAGTTACGGGGGGGAGACCCAGTACTTC. Translated: CASSYGGETQYF.

The chain has TRBV9 and TRBJ1-3, with TRBD1 as a possible D gene (5 bases). Germline-derived CDR1 and CDR2 are SGDLS and YYNGEE. Trimming took 4 bases from V and 4 from J, leaving 12 bases between them. The CDR3 is 14 residues long. The CDR3 is CASSLGGDGNTIYF. CDR3 nucleotides: TGTGCCAGCAGCCTTGGGGGGGACGGAAACACCATATATTTT. Full variable domain (missing parts from reference TRBV9 and TRBJ1-3): DSGVTQTPKHLITATGQRVTLRCSPRSGDLSVYWYQQSLDQGLQFLIQYYNGEERAKGNILERFSAQQFPDLHSELNLSSLELGDSALYFCASSLGGDGNTIYFGEGSWLTVV.

The gene calls are TRBV11-2 and TRBJ2-1; 9 bases fit TRBD2. The CDR3 is 18 residues long. Per germline, CDR1 SGHAT and CDR2 FQNNGV. V dropped 1 base and J dropped 4; count of bases not matched to a gene: 11. DNA for the CDR3: TGTGCCAGCAGCTTAGCGGGAACCGGCAGCGGGGGGTACAATGAGCAGTTCTTC. Its protein product is CASSLAGTGSGGYNEQFF.

The genes are TRBV30 and TRBJ1-1; no clear D. The CDR3 has 14 residues. V lost 3 bases and J 2 bases, leaving 13 bases between the germline ends. Germline lookup yields CDR1 GTSNPN and CDR2 SVGIG (reference sequence). The CDR3 nucleotides read TGTGCCTGGAGAGACTCCCCAGCAAACACTGAAGCTTTCTTT. As protein: CAWRDSPANTEAFF.

The chain couples TRBV14 to TRBJ2-1; TRBD2 agrees at 9 bases. Germline values: CDR1 SGHDN, CDR2 FVKESK. CDR3 length: 15 amino acids. V lost 4 bases to trimming and J lost 7 bases; unmatched junction nucleotides: 8. CDR3 loop: CASSPGGSGRNEQFF. The CDR3 DNA reads as TGTGCCAGCAGCCCAGGGGGAAGCGGGAGGAATGAGCAGTTCTTC.

This chain uses TRBV24-1 with TRBJ2-3; 8 bases map to TRBD1. J was trimmed by 5 bases and V by 4 bases; bases with no gene match: 7. From germline, CDR1 is KGHDR and CDR2 SFDVKD. This CDR3 is built from 15 residues. Written as DNA, the CDR3 is TGTGCCACCAGTGAGAGGGGGACAGGTCAAGATACGCAGTATTTT. This translates into CATSERGTGQDTQYF.

J is TRBJ2-3 and V is TRBV5-1, with a weak D call TRBD1 (5 bases). The germline gives CDR1 SGHRS, CDR2 YFSETQ. The CDR3 is 14 amino acids. Trimming shortened V by 4 bases and J by 5 bases, and 14 bases separated the two germline ends. The CDR3: CASSQGQRVDTQYF. The DNA for the CDR3 is TGCGCCAGCAGCCAAGGACAACGAGTAGATACGCAGTATTTT.

This clone has only a few counts. The chain combines TRBV28 with TRBJ2-7; 7 bases are a match to TRBD1. Germline values: CDR1 MDHEN, CDR2 SYDVKM. The trim removed 7 bases at V and 0 bases at J, leaving 9 bases unmatched. The CDR3 contains 15 residues. CDR3 residues: CASISPAGGSYEQYF. In DNA form, the CDR3 reads TGTGCCAGCATTTCCCCGGCAGGGGGCTCCTACGAGCAGTACTTC.

This clone has only a few counts. The chain joins TRBV27 to TRBJ2-1, with 11 nucleotides matching TRBD2. There are 15 residues in the CDR3. The V and J ends lost 6 bases and 6 bases, in that order; junction bases with no gene match: 7. The germline V gene has CDR1 MNHEY and CDR2 SMNVEV (reference sequence). In DNA, the CDR3 is TGTGCCAGCAGGCTAGCGGGAGGCCTCACCAATGAGCAGTTCTTC. It encodes CASRLAGGLTNEQFF.

The gene calls are TRBV15 and TRBJ2-1; TRBD2 agrees at 13 bases. The CDR3 has 17 amino acids. V gave up 3 bases and J gave up 7 bases; unmatched junction bases: 9. Per the germline V gene, CDR1 is LNHNV and CDR2 is YYDKDF (reference sequence). The CDR3 spells CATSSAYPGLAGNEQFF. The CDR3 bases are TGTGCCACCAGCAGCGCTTACCCGGGACTAGCGGGGAATGAGCAGTTCTTC.

This clone was recorded only once. Here the CDR3 DNA reads TGTGCCAGCAGCGATAAACCTAGGACAGGGAGGAGGTACACCTTC. Amino acids: CASSDKPRTGRRYTF. The gene calls are TRBV7-9 and TRBJ1-2; TRBD1 aligns across 8 bases. The germline CDR1 and CDR2 sequences are SEHNR and FQNEAQ (reference sequence). With V trimmed by 5 bases and J by 11 bases, 16 bases remained unmatched. This CDR3 is 15 amino acids long.